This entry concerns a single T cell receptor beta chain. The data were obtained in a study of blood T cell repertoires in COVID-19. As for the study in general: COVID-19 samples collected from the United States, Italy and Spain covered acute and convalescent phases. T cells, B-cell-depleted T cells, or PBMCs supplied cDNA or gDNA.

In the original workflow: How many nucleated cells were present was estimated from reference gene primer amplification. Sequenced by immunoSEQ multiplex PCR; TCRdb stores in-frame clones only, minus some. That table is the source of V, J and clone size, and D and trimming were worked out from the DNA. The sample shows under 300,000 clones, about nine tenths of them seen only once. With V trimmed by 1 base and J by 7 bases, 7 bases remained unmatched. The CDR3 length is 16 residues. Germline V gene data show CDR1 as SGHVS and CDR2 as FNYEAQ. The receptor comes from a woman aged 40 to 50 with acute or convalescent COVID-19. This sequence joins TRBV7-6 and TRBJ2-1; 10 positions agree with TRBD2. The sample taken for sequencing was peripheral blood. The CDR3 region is CASSLGLAGGVNEQFF. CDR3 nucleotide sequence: TGTGCCAGCAGCTTAGGTTTAGCGGGGGGTGTGAATGAGCAGTTCTTC. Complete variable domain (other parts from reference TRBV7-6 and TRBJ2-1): GAGVSQSPRYKVTKRGQDVALRCDPISGHVSLYWYRQALGQGPEFLTYFNYEAQQDKSGLPNDRFSAERPEGSISTLTIQRTEQRDSAMYRCASSLGLAGGVNEQFFGPGTRLTVL.